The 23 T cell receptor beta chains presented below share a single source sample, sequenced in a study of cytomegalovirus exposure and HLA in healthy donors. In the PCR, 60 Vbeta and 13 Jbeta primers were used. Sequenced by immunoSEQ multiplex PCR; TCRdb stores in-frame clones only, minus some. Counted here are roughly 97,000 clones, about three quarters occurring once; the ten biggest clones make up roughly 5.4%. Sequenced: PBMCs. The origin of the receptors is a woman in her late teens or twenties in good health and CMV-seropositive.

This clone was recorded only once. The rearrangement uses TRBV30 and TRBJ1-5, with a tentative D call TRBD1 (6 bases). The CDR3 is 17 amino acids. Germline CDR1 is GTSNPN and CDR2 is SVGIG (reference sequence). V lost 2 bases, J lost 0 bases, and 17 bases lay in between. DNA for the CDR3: TGTGCCTGGAGTAAGGCAATTGGGACAACTAGCAATCAGCCCCAGCATTTT. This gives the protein CAWSKAIGTTSNQPQHF.

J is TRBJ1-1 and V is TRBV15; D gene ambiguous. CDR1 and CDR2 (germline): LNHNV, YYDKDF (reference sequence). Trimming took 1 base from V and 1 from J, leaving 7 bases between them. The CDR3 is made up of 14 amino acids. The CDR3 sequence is CATSRGAANTEAFF. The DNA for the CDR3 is TGTGCCACCAGCAGAGGGGCAGCGAACACTGAAGCTTTCTTT.

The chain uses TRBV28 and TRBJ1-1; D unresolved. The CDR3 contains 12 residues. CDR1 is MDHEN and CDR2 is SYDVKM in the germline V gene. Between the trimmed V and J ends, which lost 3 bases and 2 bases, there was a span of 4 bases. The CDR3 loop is CASSFPNTEAFF. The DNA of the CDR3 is TGTGCCAGCAGTTTTCCTAACACTGAAGCTTTCTTT.

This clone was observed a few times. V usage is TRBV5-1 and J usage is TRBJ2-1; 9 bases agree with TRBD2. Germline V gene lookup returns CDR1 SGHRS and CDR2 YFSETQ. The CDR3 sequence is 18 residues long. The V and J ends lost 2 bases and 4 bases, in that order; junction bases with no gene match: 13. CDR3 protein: CASSFTGTSPKGYNEQFF. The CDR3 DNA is TGCGCCAGCAGCTTCACCGGGACTAGCCCAAAAGGGTACAATGAGCAGTTCTTC.

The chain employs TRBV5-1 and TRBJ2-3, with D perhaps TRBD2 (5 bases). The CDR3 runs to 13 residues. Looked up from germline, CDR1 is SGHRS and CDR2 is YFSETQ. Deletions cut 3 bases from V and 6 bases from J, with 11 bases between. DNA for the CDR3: TGCGCCAGCAGCTCCGGGGATTCGGATACGCAGTATTTT. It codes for CASSSGDSDTQYF.

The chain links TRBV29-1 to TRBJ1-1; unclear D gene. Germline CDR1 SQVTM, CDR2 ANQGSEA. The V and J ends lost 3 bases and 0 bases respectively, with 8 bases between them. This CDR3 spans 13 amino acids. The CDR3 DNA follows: TGCAGCGTTGAGGGCAGGCTGAACACTGAAGCTTTCTTT. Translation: CSVEGRLNTEAFF. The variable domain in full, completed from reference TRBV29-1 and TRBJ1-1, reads SAVISQKPSRDICQRGTSLTIQCQVDSQVTMMFWYRQQPGQSLTLIATANQGSEATYESGFVIDKFPISRPNLTFSTLTVSNMSPEDSSIYLCSVEGRLNTEAFFGQGTRLTVV.

CDR3 in amino acids: CASSLGGGTSSYNEQFF. In nucleotides, the CDR3 is TGTGCCAGCAGCTTAGGAGGGGGGACTAGCAGTTACAATGAGCAGTTCTTC. The rearrangement links TRBV7-9 to TRBJ2-1, with TRBD2 identical over 9 bases. The germline CDR1 and CDR2 sequences are SEHNR and FQNEAQ (reference sequence). The CDR3 is made up of 17 amino acids. Unmatched junction bases numbered 8, after V lost 1 base and J lost 4 bases.

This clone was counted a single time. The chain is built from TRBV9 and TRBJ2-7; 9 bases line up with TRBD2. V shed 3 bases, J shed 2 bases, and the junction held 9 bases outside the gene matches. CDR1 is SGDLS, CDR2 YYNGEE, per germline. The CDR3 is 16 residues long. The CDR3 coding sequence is TGTGCCAGCAGCGGACGAGGAGCGGGAGGTCCCTACGAGCAGTACTTC. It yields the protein CASSGRGAGGPYEQYF.

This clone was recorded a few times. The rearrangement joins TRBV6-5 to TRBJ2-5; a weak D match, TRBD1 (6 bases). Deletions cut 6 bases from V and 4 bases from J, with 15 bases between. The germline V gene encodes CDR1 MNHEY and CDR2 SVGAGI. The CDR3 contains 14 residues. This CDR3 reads CASRTTTGRETQYF. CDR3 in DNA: TGTGCCAGCAGAACGACGACAGGCCGAGAGACCCAGTACTTC.

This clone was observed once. The CDR3 region is CAWNPGLAGNEQYF. The CDR3 DNA follows: TGTGCCTGGAATCCGGGACTAGCGGGCAACGAGCAGTACTTC. The V gene is TRBV30, the J gene TRBJ2-7; 12 bases fit TRBD2. The CDR3 has 14 amino acids. The junction had 6 bases not matched to a gene; V was cut back by 4 bases and J by 5 bases. Germline V gene lookup returns CDR1 GTSNPN and CDR2 SVGIG (reference sequence).

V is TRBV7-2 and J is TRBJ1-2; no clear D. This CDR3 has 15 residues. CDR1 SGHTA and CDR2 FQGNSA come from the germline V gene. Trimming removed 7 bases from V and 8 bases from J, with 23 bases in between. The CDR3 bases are TGTGCCAGCACCGCCTCAGGTACGGGGTGGAGCGGCTACACCTTC. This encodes CASTASGTGWSGYTF. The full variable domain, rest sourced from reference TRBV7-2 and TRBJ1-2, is GAGVSQSPSNKVTEKGKDVELRCDPISGHTALYWYRQSLGQGLEFLIYFQGNSAPDKSGLPSDRFSAERTGGSVSTLTIQRTQQEDSAVYLCASTASGTGWSGYTFGSGTRLTVV.

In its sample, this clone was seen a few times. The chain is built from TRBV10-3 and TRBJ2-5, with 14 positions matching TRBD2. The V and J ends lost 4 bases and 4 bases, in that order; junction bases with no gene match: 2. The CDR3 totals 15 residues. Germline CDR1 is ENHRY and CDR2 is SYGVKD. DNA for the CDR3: TGTGCCATCAGTGGGGGACTAGCGGGAGCAGAGACCCAGTACTTC. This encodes CAISGGLAGAETQYF.

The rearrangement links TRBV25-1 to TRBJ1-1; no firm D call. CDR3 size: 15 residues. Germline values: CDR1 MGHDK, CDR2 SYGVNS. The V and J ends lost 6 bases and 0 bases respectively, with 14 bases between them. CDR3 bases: TGTGCCAGCAGCGATGAGAGTTTCTTGAACACTGAAGCTTTCTTT. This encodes CASSDESFLNTEAFF. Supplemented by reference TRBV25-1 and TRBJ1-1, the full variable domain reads EADIYQTPRYLVIGTGKKITLECSQTMGHDKMYWYQQDPGMELHLIHYSYGVNSTEKGDLSSESTVSRIRTEHFPLTLESARPSHTSQYLCASSDESFLNTEAFFGQGTRLTVV.

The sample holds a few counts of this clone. CDR3 DNA sequence: TGTGCCAGTAGTATTCAAGCGAACACTGAAGCTTTCTTT. Its protein is CASSIQANTEAFF. The gene calls are TRBV19 and TRBJ1-1, with D uncertain. The germline V gene encodes CDR1 LNHDA and CDR2 SQIVND (reference sequence). CDR3 length equals 13 residues. V was clipped by 3 bases and J by 1 base, with 6 bases between them.

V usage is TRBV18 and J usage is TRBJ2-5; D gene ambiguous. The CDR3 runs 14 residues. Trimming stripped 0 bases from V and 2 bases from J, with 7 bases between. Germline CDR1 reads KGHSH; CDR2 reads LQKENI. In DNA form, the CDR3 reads TGTGCCAGCTCACCACCGGGCAGGCAAGAGACCCAGTACTTC. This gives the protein CASSPPGRQETQYF.

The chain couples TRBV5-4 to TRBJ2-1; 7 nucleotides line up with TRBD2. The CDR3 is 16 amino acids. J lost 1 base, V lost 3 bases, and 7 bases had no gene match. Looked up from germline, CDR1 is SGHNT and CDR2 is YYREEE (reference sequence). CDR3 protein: CASSSSGGESYNEQFF. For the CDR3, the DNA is TGTGCCAGCAGCTCGTCGGGGGGTGAATCCTACAATGAGCAGTTCTTC.

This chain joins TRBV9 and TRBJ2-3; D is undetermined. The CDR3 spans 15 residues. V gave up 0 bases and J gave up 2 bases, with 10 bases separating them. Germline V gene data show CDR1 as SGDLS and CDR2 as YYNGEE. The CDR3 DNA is TGTGCCAGCAGCGTAGGCGGTAAAACCACAGATACGCAGTATTTT. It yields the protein CASSVGGKTTDTQYF.

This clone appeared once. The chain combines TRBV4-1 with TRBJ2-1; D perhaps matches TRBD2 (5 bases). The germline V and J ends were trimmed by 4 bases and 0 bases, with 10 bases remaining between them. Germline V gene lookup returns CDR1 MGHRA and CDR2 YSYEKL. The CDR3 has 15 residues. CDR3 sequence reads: CASSPEGSSYNEQFF. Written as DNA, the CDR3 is TGCGCCAGCAGCCCTGAGGGCAGCTCCTACAATGAGCAGTTCTTC.

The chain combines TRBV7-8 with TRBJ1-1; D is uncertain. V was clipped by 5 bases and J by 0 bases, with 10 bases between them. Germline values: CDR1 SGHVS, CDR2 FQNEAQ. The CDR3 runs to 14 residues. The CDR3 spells CASSPGAVNTEAFF. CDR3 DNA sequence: TGTGCCAGCAGCCCTGGAGCAGTGAACACTGAAGCTTTCTTT.

The CDR3 protein is CASRLAGEYNEQFF. CDR3 nucleotides: TGTGCCAGCAGACTAGCGGGAGAGTACAATGAGCAGTTCTTC. This chain joins TRBV28 and TRBJ2-1; 11 bases match TRBD2. The trim removed 6 bases at V and 4 bases at J, leaving 2 bases unmatched. This CDR3 is 14 amino acids long. Germline CDR1 reads MDHEN; CDR2 reads SYDVKM.

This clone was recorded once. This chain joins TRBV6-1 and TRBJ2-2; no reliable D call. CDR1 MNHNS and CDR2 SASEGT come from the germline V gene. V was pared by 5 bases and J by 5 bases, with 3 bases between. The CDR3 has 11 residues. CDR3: CASSQTGELFF. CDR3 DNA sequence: TGTGCCAGCAGTCAAACCGGGGAGCTGTTTTTT.

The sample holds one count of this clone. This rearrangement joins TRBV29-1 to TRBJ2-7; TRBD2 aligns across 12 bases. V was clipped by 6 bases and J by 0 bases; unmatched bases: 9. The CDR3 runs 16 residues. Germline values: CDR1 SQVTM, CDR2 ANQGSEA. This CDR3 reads CSVDGLAGYGSYEQYF. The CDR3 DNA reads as TGCAGCGTCGATGGACTAGCGGGATATGGCTCCTACGAGCAGTACTTC.

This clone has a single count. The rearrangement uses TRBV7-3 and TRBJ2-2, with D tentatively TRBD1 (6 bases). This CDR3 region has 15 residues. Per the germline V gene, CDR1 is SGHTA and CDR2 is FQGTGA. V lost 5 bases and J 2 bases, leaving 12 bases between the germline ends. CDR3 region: CASSPQGPNTGELFF. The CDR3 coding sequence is TGTGCCAGCAGCCCACAGGGACCTAACACCGGGGAGCTGTTTTTT.